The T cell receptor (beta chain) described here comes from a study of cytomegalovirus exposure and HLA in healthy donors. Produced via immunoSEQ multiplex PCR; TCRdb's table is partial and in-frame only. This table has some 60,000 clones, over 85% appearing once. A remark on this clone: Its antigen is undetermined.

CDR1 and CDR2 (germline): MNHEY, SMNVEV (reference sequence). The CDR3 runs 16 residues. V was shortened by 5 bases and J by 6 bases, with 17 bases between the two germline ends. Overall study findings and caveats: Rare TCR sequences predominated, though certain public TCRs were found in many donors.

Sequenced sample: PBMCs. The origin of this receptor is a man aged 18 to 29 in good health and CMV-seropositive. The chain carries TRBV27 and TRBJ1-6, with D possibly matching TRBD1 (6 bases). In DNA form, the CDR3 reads TGTGCCAGCAGTCTACAGGGCGCCCCGATTAATTCACCCCTCCACTTT. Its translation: CASSLQGAPINSPLHF.